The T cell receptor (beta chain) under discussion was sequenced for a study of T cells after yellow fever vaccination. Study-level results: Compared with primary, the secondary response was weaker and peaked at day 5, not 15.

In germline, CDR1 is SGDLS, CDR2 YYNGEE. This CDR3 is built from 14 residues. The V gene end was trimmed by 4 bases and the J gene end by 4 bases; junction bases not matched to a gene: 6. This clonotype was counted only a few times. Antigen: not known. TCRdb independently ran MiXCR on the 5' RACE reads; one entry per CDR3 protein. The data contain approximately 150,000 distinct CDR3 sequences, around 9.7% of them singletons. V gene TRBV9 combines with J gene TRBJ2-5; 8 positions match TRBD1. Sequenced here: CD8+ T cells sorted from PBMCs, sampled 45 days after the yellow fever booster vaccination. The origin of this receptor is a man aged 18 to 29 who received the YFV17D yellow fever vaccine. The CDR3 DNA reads TGTGCCAGCAGCCCATGGACAGGGACAGAGACCCAGTACTTC. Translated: CASSPWTGTETQYF.